The 9 T cell receptor beta chains presented below share a single source sample, sequenced in a study of T cells after yellow fever vaccination. TCRdb fed the 5' RACE reads into MiXCR, producing one record per CDR3 protein. The sample comprises over 65,000 distinct CDR3 sequences, about an eighth of which are singletons, and around 23% rests with the top ten. The material was CD8+ T cells not binding an NS4B(214-222) dextramer, sorted from PBMCs, obtained about 21 days after the first yellow fever vaccination. The receptors were gathered from a man aged 18 to 29 who received the YFV17D yellow fever vaccine.

This clonotype has a handful of counts. In nucleotides, the CDR3 is TGTGCCAGCAGCTCCCAGCGGTTCCAAGAGACCCAGTACTTC. Amino acid sequence: CASSSQRFQETQYF. The chain uses TRBV7-2 and TRBJ2-5; D may be TRBD2 (5 bases). This CDR3 has 14 residues. The germline V gene has CDR1 SGHTA and CDR2 FQGNSA. V lost 4 bases and J 1 base, leaving 10 bases between the germline ends. The full variable domain, its missing parts supplied by reference TRBV7-2 and TRBJ2-5, is GAGVSQSPSNKVTEKGKDVELRCDPISGHTALYWYRQSLGQGLEFLIYFQGNSAPDKSGLPSDRFSAERTGGSVSTLTIQRTQQEDSAVYLCASSSQRFQETQYFGPGTRLLVL.

This chain joins TRBV11-2 and TRBJ2-3; weak D call: TRBD2 (6 bases). This CDR3 has 14 residues. V lost 5 bases and J 0 bases, leaving 9 bases between the germline ends. Germline values: CDR1 SGHAT, CDR2 FQNNGV. CDR3 bases: TGTGCCAGCAGCCTAGGGACTAGCACAGATACGCAGTATTTT. It translates to CASSLGTSTDTQYF.

This clonotype turned up a few times. The chain couples TRBV6-2 or TRBV6-3 to TRBJ2-2, with D unclear. Germline V gene lookup returns CDR1 MNHEY and CDR2 SVGEGT. V was shortened by 2 bases and J by 1 base, with 8 bases between the two germline ends. The CDR3 extends over 15 amino acids. The CDR3 loop is CASSYAVENTGELFF. CDR3 coding DNA: TGTGCCAGCAGTTACGCAGTAGAGAACACCGGGGAGCTGTTTTTT.

This clonotype was seen a few times. The chain links TRBV11-2 to TRBJ2-3; D tentatively fits TRBD1 or TRBD2 (5 bases each). V gave up 5 bases and J gave up 3 bases, with 12 bases separating them. The CDR3 covers 14 residues. Germline values: CDR1 SGHAT, CDR2 FQNNGV. As DNA, the CDR3 is TGTGCCAGCAGCCCCGGGGCGGCAACAGATACGCAGTATTTT. Protein product: CASSPGAATDTQYF.

The V gene is TRBV20-1, the J gene TRBJ2-1; no reliable D call. The CDR3 is 15 residues long. Germline CDR1 reads DFQATT; CDR2 reads SNEGSKA (reference sequence). Trimming removed 1 base at V and 0 bases at J, with 10 bases between. CDR3 sequence (DNA): TGCAGTGCTAGAGCCAACCAATTCTCCTACAATGAGCAGTTCTTC. Translated, it gives CSARANQFSYNEQFF.

In this sample, this clonotype turned up a few times. The chain combines TRBV7-9 with TRBJ2-7; 7 bases fit TRBD1. Germline V gene data show CDR1 as SEHNR and CDR2 as FQNEAQ (reference sequence). There are 13 residues in the CDR3. The V segment lost 7 bases and the J segment 3 bases; nucleotides outside the gene matches: 6. The CDR3 coding sequence is TGTGCCAGCACCTCCGGGACAGTCTACGAGCAGTACTTC. Encoded protein: CASTSGTVYEQYF.

The CDR3 DNA reads TGCGCCAGCAGTGAAGGGGGAGAGCAGTACGTC. This codes for CASSEGGEQYV. The chain has TRBV10-2 and TRBJ2-7; tentative D call: TRBD1 (6 bases). Looked up from germline, CDR1 is WSHSY and CDR2 is SAAADI. This CDR3 is 11 amino acids long. V was shortened by 3 bases and J by 7 bases, with 7 bases between the two germline ends.

This clonotype was detected only a few times. V is TRBV20-1 and J is TRBJ2-3; possibly TRBD1 or TRBD2 for D (6 bases each). The CDR3 is 14 amino acids. V was clipped by 3 bases and J by 4 bases, with 14 bases between them. Germline V gene lookup returns CDR1 DFQATT and CDR2 SNEGSKA (reference sequence). Written as DNA, the CDR3 is TGCAGTGCTAGTGGGGGGCCCCGCGCAGATACGCAGTATTTT. Translated: CSASGGPRADTQYF.

The gene calls are TRBV6-5 and TRBJ2-1, with TRBD1 matching over 7 bases. V shed 2 bases, J shed 5 bases, and the junction held 6 bases outside the gene matches. The CDR3 has 15 amino acids. Germline CDR1 reads MNHEY; CDR2 reads SVGAGI. The CDR3 DNA reads TGTGCCAGCAGTTACCCGGGACAGAGGAACAATGAGCAGTTCTTC. This gives the protein CASSYPGQRNNEQFF.